The source of this T cell receptor (beta chain) is a study of OX40 agonist ivuxolimab in advanced cancers. The wider study: Males comprised 82.7% of the group, whose mean age was approximately 61 years (range 23 to 79).

Concerning this clone itself: Antigen specificity is unknown.

This table comes from immunoSEQ multiplex PCR, and its TCRdb copy is limited to in-frame clones, with some not included. The sample lists roughly 18,000 clones, more than 75% seen once, with 2% to 2.5% in the top ten. Germline V gene data show CDR1 as SEHNR and CDR2 as FQNEAQ (reference sequence). The CDR3 is 16 amino acids. V shed 0 bases and J shed 4 bases, with 15 bases lying between them. Whole-study findings and limits: At 0.1 to 3.0 mg/kg, clonal expansion of CD4+ and CD8+ blood T cells had occurred by week 6. Specificity for antigen went undetermined in the expanded peripheral T cells. Relative to CD4+ cells, CD8+ T cells on average had more expanded clones.

The source is an adult with an advanced solid tumor such as melanoma, head and neck, liver or kidney cancer. The sample was CD4+ or CD8+ T cells sorted from blood, taken in a trial of the OX40 agonist ivuxolimab. The chain recombines TRBV7-9 with TRBJ2-5; D may be TRBD2 (7 bases). DNA for the CDR3: TGTGCCAGCAGCTTAGCGGGCGGGGGCTCGGGAGAGACCCAGTACTTC. Translated, it gives CASSLAGGGSGETQYF.